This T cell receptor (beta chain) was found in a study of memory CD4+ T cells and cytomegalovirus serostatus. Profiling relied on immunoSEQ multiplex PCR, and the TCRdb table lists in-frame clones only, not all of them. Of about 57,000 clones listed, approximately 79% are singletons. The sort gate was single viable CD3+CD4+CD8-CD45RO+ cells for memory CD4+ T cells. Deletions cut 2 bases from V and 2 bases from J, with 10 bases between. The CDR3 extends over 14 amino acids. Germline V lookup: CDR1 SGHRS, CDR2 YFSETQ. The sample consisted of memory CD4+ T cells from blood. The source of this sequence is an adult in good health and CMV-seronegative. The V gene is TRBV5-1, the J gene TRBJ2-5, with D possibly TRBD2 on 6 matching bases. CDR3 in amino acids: CASSFGTSQETQYF. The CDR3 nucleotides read TGCGCCAGCAGCTTCGGGACTTCGCAAGAGACCCAGTACTTC. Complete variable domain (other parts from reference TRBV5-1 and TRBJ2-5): KAGVTQTPRYLIKTRGQQVTLSCSPISGHRSVSWYQQTPGQGLQFLFEYFSETQRNKGNFPGRFSGRQFSNSRSEMNVSTLELGDSALYLCASSFGTSQETQYFGPGTRLLVL.